Shown below are 10 T cell receptor beta chains from a single sample sequenced in a study of human T cells and chemical hapten exposure. TCRdb reanalysed the RACE reads using MiXCR and keeps one entry per CDR3 protein. Of around 200,000 distinct CDR3 sequences in the sample, nearly 30% were seen once. The time point was: pre-sensitization, week 0. Treatment described: therapeutic diphenylcyclopropenone sensitization with weekly scalp DPC. Sequencing used whole blood, obtained in connection with sensitization to the hapten diphenylcyclopropenone (DPC). These receptors all come from a woman younger than 45 with alopecia areata. Some clones in this sample may be carry-over from other donors' samples.

The chain has TRBV6-2 or TRBV6-3 and TRBJ1-1; no definite D call. Germline CDR1 is MNHEY and CDR2 is SVGEGT. V shed 7 bases and J shed 1 base, with 10 bases lying between them. CDR3 length: 13 amino acids. The CDR3 DNA sequence: TGTGCCAGCACCGGCAGGCCGAACACTGAAGCTTTCTTT. Amino acids: CASTGRPNTEAFF.

The chain employs TRBV6-5 and TRBJ2-7; TRBD2 matches at 9 bases. Germline CDR1 MNHEY, CDR2 SVGAGI. CDR3 size: 16 residues. V lost 4 bases to trimming and J lost 0 bases; unmatched junction nucleotides: 7. The CDR3 DNA sequence: TGTGCCAGCAGTTTCCTTGGCGGGGGGGCCTCCTACGAGCAGTACTTC. The encoded protein is CASSFLGGGASYEQYF.

This clonotype was seen only a few times. This chain connects TRBV6-5 to TRBJ2-7; D is undetermined. Germline CDR1 reads MNHEY; CDR2 reads SVGAGI. Trimming took off 2 bases at V and 3 bases at J, with 8 bases between the two ends. This CDR3 spans 13 amino acids. The CDR3: CASSYDSYYEQYF. CDR3 sequence (DNA): TGTGCCAGCAGTTACGACTCCTACTACGAGCAGTACTTC.

Only a few counts were recorded for this clonotype. The chain combines TRBV28 with TRBJ2-3; 10 nucleotides agree with TRBD2. The CDR3 length is 14 residues. Germline V gene sequence: CDR1 MDHEN, CDR2 SYDVKM. V shed 6 bases, J shed 2 bases, and the junction held 2 bases outside the gene matches. This CDR3 reads CASSTSGATDTQYF. In nucleotides, the CDR3 is TGTGCCAGCAGCACTAGCGGGGCCACAGATACGCAGTATTTT.

J is TRBJ2-1 and V is TRBV10-3; D uncertain. Germline assignment: CDR1 ENHRY and CDR2 SYGVKD. CDR3 length: 13 amino acids. Trimming removed 7 bases from V and 7 bases from J, with 14 bases in between. The CDR3 DNA sequence: TGTGCCATCACCGGCGAAGCGTTAAATGAGCAGTTCTTC. As protein: CAITGEALNEQFF.

At least ten counts were recorded for this clonotype. At one end, the junction sequence differs from germline, possibly due to a read error. The chain has TRBV20-1 and TRBJ1-2, with a weak D call TRBD1 (5 bases). CDR3 size: 10 residues. The germline V gene encodes CDR1 DFQATT and CDR2 SNEGSKA (reference sequence). CDR3 region: CSAVTGTYAF. Here the CDR3 DNA reads TGCAGTGCCGTAACCGGGACGTACGCCTTC.

The sample holds a few counts of this clonotype. The chain links TRBV2 to TRBJ1-2; 7 bases are a match to TRBD1. The CDR3 length is 13 residues. The V segment lost 4 bases and the J segment 6 bases; nucleotides outside the gene matches: 5. Germline loops: CDR1 SNHLY, CDR2 FYNNEI. The CDR3 loop is CASSGTGWDGYTF. DNA for the CDR3: TGTGCCAGCAGTGGGACAGGTTGGGATGGCTACACCTTC.

This chain's CDR3 is CASSYTGQPQHF. For the CDR3, the DNA is TGTGCCAGCAGTTATACAGGTCAGCCCCAGCATTTT. The chain has TRBV6-2 or TRBV6-3 and TRBJ1-5, with D perhaps TRBD1 (5 bases). CDR1 and CDR2 (germline): MNHEY, SVGEGT. V lost 3 bases, J lost 6 bases, and 6 bases lay in between. The CDR3 is 12 amino acids.

This clonotype was detected a few times. This sequence joins TRBV12-3 or TRBV12-4 and TRBJ1-1; weak D call: TRBD1 (5 bases). The CDR3 contains 12 residues. Trimming stripped 7 bases from V and 10 bases from J, with 16 bases between. CDR3 region: CASTLTRGGAFF. CDR3 DNA: TGTGCCAGCACCTTGACACGTGGGGGAGCTTTCTTT.

The CDR3 region has the DNA TGTGCCACCAGCAGAGGTCCCGATTACAATCAGCCCCAGCATTTT. Its translation: CATSRGPDYNQPQHF. The chain combines TRBV15 with TRBJ1-5; D is undetermined. This CDR3 comprises 15 residues. The ends were cut back, 1 base at V and 3 bases at J, with 10 bases in the middle. The germline CDR1 and CDR2 sequences are LNHNV and YYDKDF (reference sequence).